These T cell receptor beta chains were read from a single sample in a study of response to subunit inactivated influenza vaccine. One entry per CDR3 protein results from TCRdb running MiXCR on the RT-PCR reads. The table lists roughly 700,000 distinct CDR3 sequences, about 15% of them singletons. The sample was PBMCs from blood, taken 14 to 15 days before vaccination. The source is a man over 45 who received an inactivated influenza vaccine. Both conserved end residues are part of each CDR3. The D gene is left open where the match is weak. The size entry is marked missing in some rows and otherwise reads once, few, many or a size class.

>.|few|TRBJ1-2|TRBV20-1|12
TGCAGTGCTCCAGAAGGGGCCTATGGCTACACCTTC
CSAPEGAYGYTF
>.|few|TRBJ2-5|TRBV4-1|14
TGCGCCAGCAGCCTTACACCAACTCAAGAGACCCAGTACTTC
CASSLTPTQETQYF
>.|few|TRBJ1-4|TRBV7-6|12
TGTGCCAGCAGACGGTTTAATGAAAAACTGTTTTTT
CASRRFNEKLFF
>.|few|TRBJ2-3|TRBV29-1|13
TGCAGCGTATCGCCGCGGGGCACAGATACGCAGTATTTT
CSVSPRGTDTQYF
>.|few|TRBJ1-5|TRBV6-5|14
TGTGCCAGCAGTCTCTCGTTGTACAATCAGCCCCAGCATTTT
CASSLSLYNQPQHF
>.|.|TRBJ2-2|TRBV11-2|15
TGTGCCAGCAGGCCCGGGACTCAGAACACCGGGGAGCTGTTTTTT
CASRPGTQNTGELFF
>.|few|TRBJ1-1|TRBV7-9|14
TGTGCCAGCAGCTTAGTACAGGGCACAAGTGAAGCTTTCTTT
CASSLVQGTSEAFF
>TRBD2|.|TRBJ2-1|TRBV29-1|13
TGCAGCGTTCTTAGCGGGAGCTACAATGAGCAGTTCTTC
CSVLSGSYNEQFF
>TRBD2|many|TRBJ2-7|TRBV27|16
TGTGCCACATCTAGCGGGGGGGCTTTGGAATCCTACGAGCAGTACTTC
CATSSGGALESYEQYF
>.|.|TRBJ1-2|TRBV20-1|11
TGCAGTGCGATGGACGGGTATGGCTACACCTTC
CSAMDGYGYTF
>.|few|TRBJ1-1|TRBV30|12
TGTGCCTGGAGTCCTGACAGATATGAAGCTTTCTTT
CAWSPDRYEAFF
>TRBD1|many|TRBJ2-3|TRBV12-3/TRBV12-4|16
TGTGCCAGCAGTCCAATGACAGGGGCGATGACAGATACGCAGTATTTT
CASSPMTGAMTDTQYF
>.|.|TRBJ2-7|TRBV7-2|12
TGTGCCAGCAGTAAGCCTTACTACGAGCAGTACTTC
CASSKPYYEQYF
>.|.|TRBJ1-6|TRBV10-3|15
TGTGCCATCAGGGATACCGGGACCAAGAGGTCACCCCTCCACTTT
CAIRDTGTKRSPLHF
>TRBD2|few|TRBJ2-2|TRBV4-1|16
TGCGCCAGCAGCCAAGTTTATAGCGGGGTCACCGGGGAGCTGTTTTTT
CASSQVYSGVTGELFF
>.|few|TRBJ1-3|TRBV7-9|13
TGTGCCAGCAGCGTAACAGGGCCAGACACCATATATTTT
CASSVTGPDTIYF
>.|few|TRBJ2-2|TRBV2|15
TGTGCCAGCAGATTCGGACTATTCGCGGGAGGGGAGCTGTTTTTT
CASRFGLFAGGELFF
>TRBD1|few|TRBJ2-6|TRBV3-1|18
TGTGCCAGCAGCCGGGACAGGGGATATCCATCTGGGGCCAACGTCCTGACTTTC
CASSRDRGYPSGANVLTF
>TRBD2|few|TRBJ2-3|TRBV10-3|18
TGTGCCATCAGTGACCCGACCCCACTAGCGGGGGTAGCAGATACGCAGTATTTT
CAISDPTPLAGVADTQYF
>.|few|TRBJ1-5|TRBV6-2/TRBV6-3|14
TGTGCCAGCAGCCAAGGACGGATCAATCAGCCCCAGCATTTT
CASSQGRINQPQHF
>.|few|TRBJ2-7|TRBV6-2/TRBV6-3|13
TGTGCCAGCAGACCCAAAGAAGGGGGGGAGCAGTACTTC
CASRPKEGGEQYF
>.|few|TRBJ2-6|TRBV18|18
TGTGCCAGCTCACCCGTCCCGGGACACATATCTGGGGCCAACGTCCTGACTTTC
CASSPVPGHISGANVLTF
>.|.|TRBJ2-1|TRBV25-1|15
TGTGCCAGCAGTGCCGGACAAGGGCTATACAATGAGCAGTTCTTC
CASSAGQGLYNEQFF
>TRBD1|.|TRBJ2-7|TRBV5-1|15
TGCGCCAGCAGCTTGGAAGGGACAGGGGCCCACGAGCAGTACTTC
CASSLEGTGAHEQYF
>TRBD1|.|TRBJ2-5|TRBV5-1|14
TGCGCCAGCAGCTTGGGACAGGGCGACGGGGCCCAGTACTTC
CASSLGQGDGAQYF
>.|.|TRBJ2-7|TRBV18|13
TGTGCCAGCTCGGACTGGGGTTCCTACGAGCAGTACTTC
CASSDWGSYEQYF
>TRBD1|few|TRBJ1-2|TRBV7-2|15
TGTGCCAGCAGCTTAGGTGTACAGGGGCCTCGTGGCTACACCTTC
CASSLGVQGPRGYTF